Below, one TCR beta chain is given with its context. The antigen is not known. Within the sample, other DNA sequences also encode this same CDR3. Time point described: blood 4 weeks post-SBRT, at nephrectomy. Noted treatment: 15 Gy SBRT to primary tumor, nephrectomy 4 weeks later. After SBRT, blood was collected at 2 and 4 weeks, plus baseline. Germline V gene lookup returns CDR1 SGHTA and CDR2 FQGNSA. There are 14 residues in the CDR3. Germline trimming cut 3 bases from V and 2 bases from J; bases unmatched to any gene: 2. This specimen belongs to a study of radiation and T cells in renal cell carcinoma. Sequencing was performed with immunoSEQ multiplex PCR; in TCRdb, only in-frame clones are kept and a portion is missing. This sample has tens of thousands of clones, with just under 85% found just once. Study conclusions and caveats: Top tumor clonotypes rose in blood 2 weeks post-radiation, then contracted. Pretreatment tumor biopsies were lacking, so baseline clonotypes are unknown.

This chain joins TRBV7-2 and TRBJ2-5; the match to TRBD2 covers 8 bases. The sequence derives from a man aged 50-59 years with renal cell carcinoma. The specimen was blood, collected from a patient whose treatment included radiotherapy and nephrectomy. The CDR3 here is CASSFIAGQETQYF. DNA of the CDR3: TGTGCCAGCAGCTTCATAGCGGGACAAGAGACCCAGTACTTC.